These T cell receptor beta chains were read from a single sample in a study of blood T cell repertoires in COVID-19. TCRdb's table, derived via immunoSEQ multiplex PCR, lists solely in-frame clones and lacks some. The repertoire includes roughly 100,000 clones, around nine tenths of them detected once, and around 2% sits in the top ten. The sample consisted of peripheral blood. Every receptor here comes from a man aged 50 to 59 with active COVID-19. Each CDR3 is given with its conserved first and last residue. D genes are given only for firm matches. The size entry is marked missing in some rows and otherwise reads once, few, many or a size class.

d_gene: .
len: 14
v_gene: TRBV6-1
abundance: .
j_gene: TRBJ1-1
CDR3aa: CASTPSGGSTEAFF
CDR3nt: TGTGCCAGCACCCCCTCGGGGGGTAGCACTGAAGCTTTCTTT

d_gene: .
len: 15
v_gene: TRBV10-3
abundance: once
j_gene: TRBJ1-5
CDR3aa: CAISDLDSINQPQHF
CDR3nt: TGTGCCATCAGTGATTTGGACAGCATCAATCAGCCCCAGCATTTT

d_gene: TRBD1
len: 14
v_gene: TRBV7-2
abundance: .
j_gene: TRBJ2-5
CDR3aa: CASSADRAGETQYF
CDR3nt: TGTGCCAGCAGCGCCGACAGGGCCGGAGAGACCCAGTACTTC

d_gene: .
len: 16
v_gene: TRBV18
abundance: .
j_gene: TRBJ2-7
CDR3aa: CASSPQGLNVQNEQYF
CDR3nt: TGTGCCAGCTCACCTCAGGGTCTTAATGTTCAAAACGAGCAGTACTTC

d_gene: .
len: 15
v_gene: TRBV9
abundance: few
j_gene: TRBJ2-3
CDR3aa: CASSEGGGVGDTQYF
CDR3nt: TGTGCCAGCAGCGAGGGTGGCGGGGTTGGAGATACGCAGTATTTT

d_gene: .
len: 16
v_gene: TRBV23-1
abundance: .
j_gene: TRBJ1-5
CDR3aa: CASSQIYGGSNQPQHF
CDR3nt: TGCGCCAGCAGTCAAATATACGGGGGAAGCAATCAGCCCCAGCATTTT

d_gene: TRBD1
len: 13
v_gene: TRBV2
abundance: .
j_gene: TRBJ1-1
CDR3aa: CANKTSGGTEAFF
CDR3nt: TGTGCCAACAAAACATCAGGGGGCACTGAAGCTTTCTTT

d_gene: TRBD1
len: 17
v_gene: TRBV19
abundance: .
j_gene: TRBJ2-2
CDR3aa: CASTLGWGTGDTGELFF
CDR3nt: TGTGCCAGTACTCTTGGATGGGGGACAGGGGACACCGGGGAGCTGTTTTTT

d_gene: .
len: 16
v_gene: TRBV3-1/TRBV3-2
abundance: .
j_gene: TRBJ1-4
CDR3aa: CASSQDLGEANEKLFF
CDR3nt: TGTGCCAGCAGCCAAGATCTCGGGGAGGCTAATGAAAAACTGTTTTTT

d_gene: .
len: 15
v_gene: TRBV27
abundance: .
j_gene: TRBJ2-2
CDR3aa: CASSLYRSNTGELFF
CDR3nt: TGTGCCAGCAGTTTGTATAGATCGAACACCGGGGAGCTGTTTTTT

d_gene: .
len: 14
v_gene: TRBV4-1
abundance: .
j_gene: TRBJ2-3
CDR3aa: CASSQGGEADTQYF
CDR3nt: TGCGCCAGCAGCCAAGGAGGGGAGGCAGATACGCAGTATTTT

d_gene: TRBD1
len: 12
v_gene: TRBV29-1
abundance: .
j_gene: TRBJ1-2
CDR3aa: CSVSTGVGGYTF
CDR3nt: TGCAGCGTTTCGACAGGGGTAGGAGGCTACACCTTC

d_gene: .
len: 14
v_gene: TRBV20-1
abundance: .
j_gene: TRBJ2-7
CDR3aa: CSASGDRPSYEQYF
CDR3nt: TGCAGTGCTAGTGGCGACAGACCTTCCTACGAGCAGTACTTC

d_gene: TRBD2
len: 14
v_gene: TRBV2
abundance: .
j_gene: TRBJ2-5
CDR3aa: CASTLSGGQETQYF
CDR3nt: TGTGCCAGCACCCTCTCGGGGGGCCAAGAGACCCAGTACTTC

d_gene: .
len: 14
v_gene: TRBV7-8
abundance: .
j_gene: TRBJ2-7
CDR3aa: CASSAQSGAYEQYF
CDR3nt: TGTGCCAGCAGCGCTCAGTCAGGGGCCTACGAGCAGTACTTC

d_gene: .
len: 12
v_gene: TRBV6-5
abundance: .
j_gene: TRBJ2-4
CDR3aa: CASEAAKNIQYF
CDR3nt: TGTGCCAGCGAGGCGGCCAAAAACATTCAGTACTTC

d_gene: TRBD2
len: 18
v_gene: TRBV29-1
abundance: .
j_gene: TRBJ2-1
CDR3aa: CSVEDPLPSGGPYNEQFF
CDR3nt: TGCAGCGTTGAAGACCCCTTGCCTAGCGGGGGGCCTTACAATGAGCAGTTCTTC

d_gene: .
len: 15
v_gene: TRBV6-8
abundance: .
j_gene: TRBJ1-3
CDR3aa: CASSRGGDSGNTIYF
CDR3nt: TGTGCCAGCAGTCGAGGCGGGGACTCTGGAAACACCATATATTTT

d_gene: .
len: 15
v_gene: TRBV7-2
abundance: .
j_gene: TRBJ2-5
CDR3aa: CASRQVAQGQETQYF
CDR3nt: TGTGCCAGCAGGCAAGTAGCCCAGGGACAAGAGACCCAGTACTTC

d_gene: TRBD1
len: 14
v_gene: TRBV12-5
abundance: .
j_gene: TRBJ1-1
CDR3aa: CASGHGQANTEAFF
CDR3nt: TGTGCTAGTGGACACGGACAGGCAAACACTGAAGCTTTCTTT

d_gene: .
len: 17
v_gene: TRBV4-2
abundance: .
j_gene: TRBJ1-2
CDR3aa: CASSQVMNIGNNYGYTF
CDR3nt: TGTGCCAGCAGCCAAGTGATGAATATCGGGAACAACTATGGCTACACCTTC

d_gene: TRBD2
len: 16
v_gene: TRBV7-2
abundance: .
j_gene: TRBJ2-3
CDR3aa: CASSLGLAGASATQYF
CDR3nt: TGTGCCAGCAGCTTAGGACTAGCGGGGGCCTCCGCTACGCAGTATTTT

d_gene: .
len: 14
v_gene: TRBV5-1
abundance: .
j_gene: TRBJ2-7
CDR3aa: CASSLVGASYEQYF
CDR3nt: TGCGCCAGCAGCTTGGTAGGGGCCTCCTACGAGCAGTACTTC

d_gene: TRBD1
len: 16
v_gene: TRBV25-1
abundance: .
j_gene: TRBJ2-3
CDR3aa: CANLTSTGGFTDTQYF
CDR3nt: TGTGCCAACCTAACTTCGACAGGGGGCTTCACAGATACGCAGTATTTT

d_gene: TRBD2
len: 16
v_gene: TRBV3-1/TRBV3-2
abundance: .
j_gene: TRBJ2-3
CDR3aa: CASSPDLAGASDTQYF
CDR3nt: TGTGCCAGCAGCCCGGATCTAGCGGGGGCGTCTGATACGCAGTATTTT

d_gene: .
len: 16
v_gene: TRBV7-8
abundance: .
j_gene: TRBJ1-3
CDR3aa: CASSSRQASSGNTIYF
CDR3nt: TGTGCCAGCAGTTCCAGACAGGCAAGCTCTGGAAACACCATATATTTT

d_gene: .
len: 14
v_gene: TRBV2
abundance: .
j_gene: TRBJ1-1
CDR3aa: CASSSGHRITGAFF
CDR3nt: TGTGCCAGCAGTTCGGGACATCGAATAACTGGGGCTTTCTTT

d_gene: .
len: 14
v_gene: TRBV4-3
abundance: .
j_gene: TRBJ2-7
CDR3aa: CASSPGTLHYEQYF
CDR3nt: TGCGCCAGCAGCCCGGGGACTTTGCACTACGAGCAGTACTTC

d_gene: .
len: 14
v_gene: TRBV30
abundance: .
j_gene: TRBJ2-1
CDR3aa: CACLGGGHTNEQFF
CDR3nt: TGTGCCTGTTTGGGCGGGGGACATACAAATGAGCAGTTCTTC

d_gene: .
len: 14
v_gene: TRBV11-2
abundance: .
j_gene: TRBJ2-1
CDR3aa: CASSVDSSYNEQFF
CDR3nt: TGTGCCAGCAGCGTGGACAGCTCCTACAATGAGCAGTTCTTC

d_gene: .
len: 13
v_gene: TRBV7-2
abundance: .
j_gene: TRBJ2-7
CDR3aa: CASSIPRGAEQYF
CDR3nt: TGTGCCAGCAGCATCCCGCGCGGGGCCGAGCAGTACTTC

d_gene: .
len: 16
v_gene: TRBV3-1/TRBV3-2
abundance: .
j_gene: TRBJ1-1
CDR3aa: CASSQVWGVMNTEAFF
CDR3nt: TGTGCCAGCAGCCAAGTCTGGGGGGTTATGAACACTGAAGCTTTCTTT

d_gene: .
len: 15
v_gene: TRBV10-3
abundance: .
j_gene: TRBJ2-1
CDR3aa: CAISESAGFYNEQFF
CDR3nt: TGTGCCATCAGTGAGTCGGCGGGCTTCTACAATGAGCAGTTCTTC

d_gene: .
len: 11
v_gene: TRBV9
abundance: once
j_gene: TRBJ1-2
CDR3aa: CASSFGYGYTF
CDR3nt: TGTGCCAGCAGCTTCGGCTATGGCTACACCTTC

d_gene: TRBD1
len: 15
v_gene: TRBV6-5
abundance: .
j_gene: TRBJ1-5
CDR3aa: CASRKEGQINQPQHF
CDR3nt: TGTGCCAGCAGAAAAGAGGGACAGATCAATCAGCCCCAGCATTTT

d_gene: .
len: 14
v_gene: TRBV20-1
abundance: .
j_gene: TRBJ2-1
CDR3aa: CSASRRNRYNEQFF
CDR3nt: TGCAGTGCTAGTCGGCGGAACCGTTACAATGAGCAGTTCTTC

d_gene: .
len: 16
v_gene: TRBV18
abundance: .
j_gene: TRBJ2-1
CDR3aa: CASHPRRPSSYNEQFF
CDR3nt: TGTGCCAGCCATCCCCGGAGGCCGAGCTCCTACAATGAGCAGTTCTTC

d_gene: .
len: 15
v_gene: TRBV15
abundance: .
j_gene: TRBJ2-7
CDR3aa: CATSRDSPGAYEQYF
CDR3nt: TGTGCCACCAGCAGAGATTCCCCGGGGGCCTACGAGCAGTACTTC

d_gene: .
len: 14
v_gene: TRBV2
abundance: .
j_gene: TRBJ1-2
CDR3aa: CASEGIGGKTGYTF
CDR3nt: TGTGCCAGCGAAGGGATTGGGGGGAAGACGGGCTACACCTTC

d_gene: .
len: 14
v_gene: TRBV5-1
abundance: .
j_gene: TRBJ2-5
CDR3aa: CASSLVLAGETQYF
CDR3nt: TGCGCCAGCAGCTTGGTTCTAGCTGGCGAGACCCAGTACTTC

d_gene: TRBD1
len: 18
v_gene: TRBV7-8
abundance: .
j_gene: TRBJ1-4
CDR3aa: CASSFRQGAPATNEKLFF
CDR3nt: TGTGCCAGCAGCTTTCGACAGGGGGCCCCCGCAACTAATGAAAAACTGTTTTTT

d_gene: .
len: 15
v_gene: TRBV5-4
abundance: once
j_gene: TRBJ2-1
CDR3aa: CASSLPSLSYNEQFF
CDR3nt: TGTGCCAGCAGCTTGCCCTCCCTATCCTACAATGAGCAGTTCTTC

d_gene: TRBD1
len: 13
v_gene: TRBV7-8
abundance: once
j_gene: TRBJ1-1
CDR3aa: CASSLRGRTEAFF
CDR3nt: TGTGCCAGCAGCCTCAGGGGGAGGACTGAAGCTTTCTTT

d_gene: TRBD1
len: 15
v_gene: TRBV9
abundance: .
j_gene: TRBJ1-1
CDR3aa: CASNRQGSMNTEAFF
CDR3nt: TGTGCCAGCAATCGACAGGGAAGCATGAACACTGAAGCTTTCTTT

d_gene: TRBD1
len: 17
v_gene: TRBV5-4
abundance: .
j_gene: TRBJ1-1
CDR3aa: CASSLTGQGARDTEAFF
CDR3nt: TGTGCCAGCAGCTTGACCGGGCAGGGGGCGCGGGACACTGAAGCTTTCTTT

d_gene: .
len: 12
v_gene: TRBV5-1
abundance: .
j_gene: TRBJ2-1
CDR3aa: CASSKDSDEQFF
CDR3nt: TGCGCCAGCAGCAAAGATAGCGATGAGCAGTTCTTC

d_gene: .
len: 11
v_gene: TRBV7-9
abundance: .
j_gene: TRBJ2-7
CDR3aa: CASSSAYEQYF
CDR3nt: TGTGCCAGCAGCTCCGCCTACGAGCAGTACTTC

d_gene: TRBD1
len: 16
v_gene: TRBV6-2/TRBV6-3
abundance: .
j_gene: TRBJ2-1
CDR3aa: CASSAIGQGFDNEQFF
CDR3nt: TGTGCCAGCAGTGCAATAGGACAGGGGTTCGACAATGAGCAGTTCTTC

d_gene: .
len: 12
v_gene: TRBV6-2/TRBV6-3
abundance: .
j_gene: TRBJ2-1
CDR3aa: CASSRLVSEQFF
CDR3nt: TGTGCCAGCAGCCGACTAGTAAGTGAGCAGTTCTTC

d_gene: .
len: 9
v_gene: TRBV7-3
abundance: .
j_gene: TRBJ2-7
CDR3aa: CASTYEQYF
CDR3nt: TGTGCCAGCACGTACGAGCAGTACTTC

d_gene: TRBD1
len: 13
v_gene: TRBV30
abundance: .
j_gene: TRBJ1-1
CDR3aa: CAWSRQGGTEAFF
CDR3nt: TGTGCCTGGAGCAGACAGGGGGGCACTGAAGCTTTCTTT

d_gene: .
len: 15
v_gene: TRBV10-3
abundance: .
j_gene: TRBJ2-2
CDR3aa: CAISERGATNGELFF
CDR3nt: TGTGCCATCAGTGAACGGGGGGCAACCAACGGGGAGCTGTTTTTT

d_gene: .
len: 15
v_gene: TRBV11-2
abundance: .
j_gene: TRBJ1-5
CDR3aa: CASSLESGGNQPQHF
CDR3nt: TGTGCCAGCAGCTTAGAGTCAGGGGGCAATCAGCCCCAGCATTTT

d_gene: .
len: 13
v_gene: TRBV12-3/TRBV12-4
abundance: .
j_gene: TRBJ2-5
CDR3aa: CASLPFSQETQYF
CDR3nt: TGTGCCAGCTTGCCTTTTAGCCAAGAGACCCAGTACTTC

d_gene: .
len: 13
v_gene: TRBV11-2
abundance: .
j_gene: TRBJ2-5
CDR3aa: CASSLSTEETQYF
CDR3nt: TGTGCCAGCAGCTTATCGACAGAAGAGACCCAGTACTTC

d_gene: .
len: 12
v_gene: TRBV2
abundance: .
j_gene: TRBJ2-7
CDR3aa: CASTGRAHEQYF
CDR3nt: TGTGCCAGCACAGGCAGGGCCCACGAGCAGTACTTC

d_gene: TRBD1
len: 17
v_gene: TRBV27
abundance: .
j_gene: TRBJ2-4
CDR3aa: CASSLSRGPGAKNIQYF
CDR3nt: TGTGCCAGCAGTTTATCGAGGGGGCCGGGAGCCAAAAACATTCAGTACTTC

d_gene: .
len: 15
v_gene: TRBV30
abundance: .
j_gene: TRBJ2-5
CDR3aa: CAWSDRLGHRETQYF
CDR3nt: TGTGCCTGGAGTGACCGACTGGGGCATAGGGAGACCCAGTACTTC

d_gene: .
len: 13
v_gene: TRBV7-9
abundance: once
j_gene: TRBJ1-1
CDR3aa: CASLGGGNTEAFF
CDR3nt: TGTGCCAGCTTAGGCGGGGGTAACACTGAAGCTTTCTTT